Sequencing of this T cell receptor (beta chain) was carried out in a study of glioma-infiltrating T cells. The overall study: Glioblastomas were WHO grade IV, sampled at first diagnosis; low-grade were grade II.

On this clonotype itself: The target antigen is unknown.

Amplification of TCR alpha and beta CDR3 regions from RNA used iRepertoire nested multiplex PCR. One-step reverse transcription and amplification started from approximately 100-400 ng of tissue mRNA or PBMC total RNA. TCRdb re-called the multiplex PCR reads with MiXCR, one entry per CDR3 protein. The sample holds 300,000 to 450,000 distinct CDR3 sequences, about two fifths seen once. Findings and limits, study-wide: Gliomas, especially low-grade, showed above-expected tissue-blood divergence; non-neoplastic patients showed below. Patients with low tissue-blood divergence carried a signature set of shared blood CDR3 motifs.

Trimming pared 4 bases from V and 8 bases from J, leaving 14 bases between. This CDR3 comprises 13 residues. The germline CDR1 and CDR2 sequences are SGHTA and FQGNSA. The chain carries TRBV7-2 and TRBJ1-2; a weak D match, TRBD1 (5 bases). Sequencing input: glioma tissue, nonneoplastic brain tissue, or PBMCs (not recorded which). This clonotype originated in a human donor with low-grade glioma or glioblastoma, undergoing nonglioma brain surgery, or in good health (not recorded which). DNA of the CDR3: TGTGCCAGCAGCTCGGGGACCAGAATAGGCTACACCTTC. Its protein is CASSSGTRIGYTF. Using reference TRBV7-2 and TRBJ1-2 for the parts outside the CDR3, the full variable domain is GAGVSQSPSNKVTEKGKDVELRCDPISGHTALYWYRQSLGQGLEFLIYFQGNSAPDKSGLPSDRFSAERTGGSVSTLTIQRTQQEDSAVYLCASSSGTRIGYTFGSGTRLTVV.